This TCR beta chain is drawn from a study of shared clonotypes between healthy human individuals. Whole-study results and caveats: Several donors showed sharing of approximately 5% of naive CD4 clonotypes. Clonotype sharing across donors was expected to vary with sequencing depth.

The CDR3 totals 16 residues. The germline gives CDR1 SGDLS, CDR2 YYNGEE. V was pared by 4 bases and J by 4 bases, with 11 bases of the junction left unmatched. Only in-frame clones appear in the TCRdb table, and some are missing; sequencing was by immunoSEQ multiplex PCR. The sample lists approximately 2.5 million clones, 90% to 95% seen once, with 0.36% in the top ten. With regard to this clone: Antigen: not known.

This chain connects TRBV9 to TRBJ1-2; 9 nucleotides match TRBD1. The source is a man aged 18 to 30 in good health. Some clones in this sample may be carry-over from other donors' samples. Sequencing was performed on naive CD4+ T cells from PBMCs. The subset is: CD45RA+ positively selected. The CDR3 DNA reads as TGTGCCAGCAGCACCTGGACAGGGGCCGTGGGCTATGGCTACACCTTC. This codes for CASSTWTGAVGYGYTF. The whole variable domain, remainder taken from reference TRBV9 and TRBJ1-2, is DSGVTQTPKHLITATGQRVTLRCSPRSGDLSVYWYQQSLDQGLQFLIQYYNGEERAKGNILERFSAQQFPDLHSELNLSSLELGDSALYFCASSTWTGAVGYGYTFGSGTRLTVV.